The present TCR beta chain was sequenced within a study of cytomegalovirus exposure and HLA in healthy donors. General study findings and limits: In a later analysis, TCR beta V- and J-gene trimming showed a link to a missense DCLRE1C variant. Accurate HLA-A and HLA-B prediction from TCR beta sequences was reported for most subjects.

About this clone: Its antigen is currently unknown.

With 60 Vbeta and 13 Jbeta primers, the PCR was carried out. Generated by immunoSEQ multiplex PCR, the TCRdb table keeps only in-frame clones and is missing some. The table includes around 150,000 clones, 70% to 90% detected once. The V end lost 7 bases, the J end lost 5 bases, and 17 bases lay between the germline ends. The CDR3 loop spans 14 amino acids. Germline CDR1 and CDR2: SGHTA and FQGNSA. The TCR originated in a man between 45 and 60 years old in good health and CMV-seronegative. Material: PBMCs. The V call is TRBV7-2, the J call TRBJ2-5; D is undetermined. As DNA, the CDR3 is TGTGCCAGCAACACGTTGAATATCGGGGAGACCCAGTACTTC. It translates to CASNTLNIGETQYF. Complete variable domain (other parts from reference TRBV7-2 and TRBJ2-5): GAGVSQSPSNKVTEKGKDVELRCDPISGHTALYWYRQSLGQGLEFLIYFQGNSAPDKSGLPSDRFSAERTGGSVSTLTIQRTQQEDSAVYLCASNTLNIGETQYFGPGTRLLVL.